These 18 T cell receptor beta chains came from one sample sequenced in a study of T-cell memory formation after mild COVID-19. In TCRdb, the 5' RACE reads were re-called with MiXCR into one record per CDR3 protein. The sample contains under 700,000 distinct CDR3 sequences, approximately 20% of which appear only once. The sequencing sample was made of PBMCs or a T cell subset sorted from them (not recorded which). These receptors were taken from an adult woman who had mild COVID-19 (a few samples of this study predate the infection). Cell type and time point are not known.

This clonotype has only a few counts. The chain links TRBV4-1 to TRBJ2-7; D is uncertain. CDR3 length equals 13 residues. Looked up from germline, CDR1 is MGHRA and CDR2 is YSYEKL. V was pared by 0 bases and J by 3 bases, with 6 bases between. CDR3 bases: TGCGCCAGCAGCCAAGAGCGCAGCTACGAGCAGTACTTC. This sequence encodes CASSQERSYEQYF.

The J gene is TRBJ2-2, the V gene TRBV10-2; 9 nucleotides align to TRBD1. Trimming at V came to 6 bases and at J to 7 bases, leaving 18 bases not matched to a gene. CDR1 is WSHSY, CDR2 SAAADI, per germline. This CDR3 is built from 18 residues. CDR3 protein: CASSTDGTGKGFNGELFF. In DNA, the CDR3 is TGCGCCAGCAGCACCGATGGGACAGGGAAGGGTTTTAACGGGGAGCTGTTTTTT.

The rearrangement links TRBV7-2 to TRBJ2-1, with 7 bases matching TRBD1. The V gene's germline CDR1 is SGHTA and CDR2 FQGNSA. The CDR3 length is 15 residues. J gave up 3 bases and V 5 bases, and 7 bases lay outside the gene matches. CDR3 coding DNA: TGTGCCAGCAGCCATATCCGGGACAGCTACAATGAGCAGTTCTTC. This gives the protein CASSHIRDSYNEQFF.

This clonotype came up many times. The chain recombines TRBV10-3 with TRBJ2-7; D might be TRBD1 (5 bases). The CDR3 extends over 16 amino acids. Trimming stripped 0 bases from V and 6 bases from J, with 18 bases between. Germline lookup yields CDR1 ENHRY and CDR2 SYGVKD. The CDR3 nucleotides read TGTGCCATCAGTGAGTCGAAAGGGGTCACCAATCGCGAGCAGTACTTC. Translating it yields CAISESKGVTNREQYF.

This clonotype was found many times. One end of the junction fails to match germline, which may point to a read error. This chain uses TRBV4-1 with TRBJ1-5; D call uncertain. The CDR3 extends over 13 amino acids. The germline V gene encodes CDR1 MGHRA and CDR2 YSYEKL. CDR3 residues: CASSQDLGQPQHF. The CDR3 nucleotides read TGTGCCAGCAGCCAAGATTTAGGTCAGCCCCAGCATTTT.

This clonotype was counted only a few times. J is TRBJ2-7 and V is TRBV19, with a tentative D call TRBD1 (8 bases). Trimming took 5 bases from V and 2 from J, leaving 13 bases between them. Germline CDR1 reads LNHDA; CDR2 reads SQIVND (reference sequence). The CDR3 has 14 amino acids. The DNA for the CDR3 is TGTGCCAGTAGTTGGACAGGGACTACCTACGAGCAGTACTTC. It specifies CASSWTGTTYEQYF.

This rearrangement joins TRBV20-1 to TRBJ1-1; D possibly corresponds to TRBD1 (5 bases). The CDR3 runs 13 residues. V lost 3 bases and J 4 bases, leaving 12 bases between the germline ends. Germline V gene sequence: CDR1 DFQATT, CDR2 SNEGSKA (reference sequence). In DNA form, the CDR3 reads TGCAGTGCTAGGGGGTTGGGGGGCACTGAAGCTTTCTTT. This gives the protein CSARGLGGTEAFF.

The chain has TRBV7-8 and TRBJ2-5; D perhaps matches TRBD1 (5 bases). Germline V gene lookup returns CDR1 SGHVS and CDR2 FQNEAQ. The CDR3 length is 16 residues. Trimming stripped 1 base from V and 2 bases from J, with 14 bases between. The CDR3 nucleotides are TGTGCCAGCAGCTTAGACCCGATCAGGACACAAGAGACCCAGTACTTC. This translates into CASSLDPIRTQETQYF. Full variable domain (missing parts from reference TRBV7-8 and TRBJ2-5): GAGVSQSPRYKVAKRGQDVALRCDPISGHVSLFWYQQALGQGPEFLTYFQNEAQLDKSGLPSDRFFAERPEGSVSTLKIQRTQQEDSAVYLCASSLDPIRTQETQYFGPGTRLLVL.

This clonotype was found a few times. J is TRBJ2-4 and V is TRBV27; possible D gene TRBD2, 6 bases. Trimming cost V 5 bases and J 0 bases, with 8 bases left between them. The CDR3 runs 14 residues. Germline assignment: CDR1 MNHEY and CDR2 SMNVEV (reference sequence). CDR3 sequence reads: CASSAGIAKNIQYF. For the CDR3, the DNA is TGTGCCAGCAGTGCGGGGATAGCCAAAAACATTCAGTACTTC.

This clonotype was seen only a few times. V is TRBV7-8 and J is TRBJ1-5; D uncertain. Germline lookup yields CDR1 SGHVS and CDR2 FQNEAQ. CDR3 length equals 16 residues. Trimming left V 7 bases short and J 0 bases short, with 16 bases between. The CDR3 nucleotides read TGTGCCAGCACAAAGACCTGGGGTATTAGCAATCAGCCCCAGCATTTT. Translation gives CASTKTWGISNQPQHF.

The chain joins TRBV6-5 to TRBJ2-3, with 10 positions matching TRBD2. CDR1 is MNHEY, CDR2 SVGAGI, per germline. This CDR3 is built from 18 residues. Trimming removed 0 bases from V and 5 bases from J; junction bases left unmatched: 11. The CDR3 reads CASSYSNLLAGVGDTQYF. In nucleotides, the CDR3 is TGTGCCAGCAGTTACTCGAATCTGCTAGCGGGAGTCGGAGATACGCAGTATTTT.

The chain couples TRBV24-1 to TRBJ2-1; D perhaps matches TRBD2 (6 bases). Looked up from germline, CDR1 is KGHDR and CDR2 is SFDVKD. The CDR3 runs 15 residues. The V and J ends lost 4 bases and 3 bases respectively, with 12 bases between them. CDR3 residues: CATSEVGSVYNEQFF. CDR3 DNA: TGTGCCACCAGTGAAGTCGGGAGCGTCTACAATGAGCAGTTCTTC.

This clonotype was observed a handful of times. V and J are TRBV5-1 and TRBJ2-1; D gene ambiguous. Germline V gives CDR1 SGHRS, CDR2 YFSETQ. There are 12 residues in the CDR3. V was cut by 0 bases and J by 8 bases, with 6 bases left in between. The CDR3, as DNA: TGCGCCAGCAGCTTGGGCCAGGATGAGCAGTTCTTC. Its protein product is CASSLGQDEQFF.

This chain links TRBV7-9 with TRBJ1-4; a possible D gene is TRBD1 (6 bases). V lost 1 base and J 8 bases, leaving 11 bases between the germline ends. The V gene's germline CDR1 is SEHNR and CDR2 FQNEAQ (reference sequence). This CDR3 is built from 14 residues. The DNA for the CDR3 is TGTGCCAGCAGCTTAGGGGGGGCTGGCGAAAAACTGTTTTTT. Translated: CASSLGGAGEKLFF.

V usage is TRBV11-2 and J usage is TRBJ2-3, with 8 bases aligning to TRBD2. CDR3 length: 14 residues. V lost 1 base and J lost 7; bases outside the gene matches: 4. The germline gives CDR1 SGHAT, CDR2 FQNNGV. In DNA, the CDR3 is TGTGCCAGCAGCTTAGCGGGAGGGCCGAATACGCAGTATTTT. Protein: CASSLAGGPNTQYF.

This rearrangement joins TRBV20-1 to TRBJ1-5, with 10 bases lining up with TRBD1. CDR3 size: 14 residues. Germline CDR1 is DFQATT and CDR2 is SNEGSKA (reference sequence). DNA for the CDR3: TGCAGGGCCTCGGAAGGGACAGGGGTCAAGCCCCAGCATTTT. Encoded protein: CRASEGTGVKPQHF.

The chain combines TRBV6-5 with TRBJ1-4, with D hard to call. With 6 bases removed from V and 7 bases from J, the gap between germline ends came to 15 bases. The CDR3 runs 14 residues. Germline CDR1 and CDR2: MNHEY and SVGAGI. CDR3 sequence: CASRESALGEKLFF. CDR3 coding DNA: TGTGCCAGCAGGGAGTCGGCTTTAGGTGAAAAACTGTTTTTT.

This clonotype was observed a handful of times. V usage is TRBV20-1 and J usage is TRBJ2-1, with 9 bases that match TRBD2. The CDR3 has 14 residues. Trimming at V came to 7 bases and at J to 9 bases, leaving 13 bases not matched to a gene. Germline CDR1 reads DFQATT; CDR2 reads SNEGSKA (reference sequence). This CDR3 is CSEASGVRFSEQFF. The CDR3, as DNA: TGCAGTGAGGCTAGCGGGGTTAGGTTCAGTGAGCAGTTCTTC.